This passage covers 10 T cell receptor beta chains from one sample sequenced in a study of identical twins. One entry per CDR3 protein, called by TCRdb with MiXCR from the 5' RACE reads. Here the sample spans about 660,000 distinct CDR3 sequences, around 8.3% being singletons. Separately, the same data were catalogued under a study of yellow fever vaccine responses in identical twins.

The sample consisted of PBMCs. The receptors stem from a young woman in good health.

At least ten counts were recorded for this clonotype. The rearrangement links TRBV29-1 to TRBJ2-3, with TRBD2 matching 11 bases. Looked up from germline, CDR1 is SQVTM and CDR2 is ANQGSEA. This CDR3 region has 14 residues. V lost 3 bases to trimming and J lost 4 bases; unmatched junction nucleotides: 3. The CDR3 DNA is TGCAGCGTTGATGTAGCGGGAGGGGCAGATACGCAGTATTTT. This sequence encodes CSVDVAGGADTQYF.

The table lists this clonotype with a few counts. V usage is TRBV6-5 and J usage is TRBJ2-3, with D maybe TRBD2 (6 bases). In germline, CDR1 is MNHEY, CDR2 SVGAGI. V dropped 2 bases and J dropped 2 bases, with 8 bases sitting between them. The CDR3 has 14 amino acids. In nucleotides, the CDR3 is TGTGCCAGCAGTTACGCGGGGACCACAGATACGCAGTATTTT. This gives the protein CASSYAGTTDTQYF.

This clonotype has at least ten counts. This rearrangement joins TRBV12-3 or TRBV12-4 to TRBJ2-7; the D gene could be TRBD1 or TRBD2 (5 bases each). Trimming left V 2 bases short and J 2 bases short, with 10 bases between. The length of the CDR3 is 14 residues. DNA for the CDR3: TGTGCCAGCAGTTTATTTGAGGGGCCCTACGAGCAGTACTTC. This gives the protein CASSLFEGPYEQYF.

In its sample, this clonotype was seen many times. The gene calls are TRBV7-9 and TRBJ2-7, with 9 bases aligning to TRBD1. Germline V gives CDR1 SEHNR, CDR2 FQNEAQ (reference sequence). CDR3 length equals 14 residues. V lost 7 bases and J lost 2; bases outside the gene matches: 6. CDR3: CASTLQGAAYEQYF. The CDR3 coding sequence is TGTGCCAGCACCCTACAGGGGGCTGCCTACGAGCAGTACTTC.

This clonotype was observed at least ten times. This rearrangement joins TRBV5-1 to TRBJ2-7; D is perhaps TRBD1 (5 bases). CDR1 and CDR2 (germline): SGHRS, YFSETQ. There are 15 residues in the CDR3. The V and J ends lost 3 bases and 1 base respectively, with 14 bases between them. CDR3 loop: CASSWTLDGSYEQYF. CDR3 sequence (DNA): TGCGCCAGCAGCTGGACACTGGACGGTTCCTACGAGCAGTACTTC.

This clonotype has just a few counts. J is TRBJ2-1 and V is TRBV3-1; tentative D call: TRBD2 (5 bases). Trimming removed 5 bases from V and 6 bases from J, with 17 bases in between. This CDR3 region has 15 residues. Germline assignment: CDR1 LGHDT and CDR2 YNNKEL (reference sequence). CDR3 loop: CASSLDSYRINEQFF. The DNA of the CDR3 is TGTGCCAGCAGCTTGGACTCCTATAGAATCAATGAGCAGTTCTTC.

In its sample, this clonotype was seen a few times. The chain employs TRBV27 and TRBJ2-5; 7 bases are a match to TRBD2. The V gene end was trimmed by 4 bases and the J gene end by 5 bases; junction bases not matched to a gene: 22. The CDR3 has 19 residues. The germline gives CDR1 MNHEY, CDR2 SMNVEV (reference sequence). This CDR3 is CASSSKKFDGGGVRETQYF. For the CDR3, the DNA is TGTGCCAGCAGTTCGAAGAAGTTTGATGGGGGAGGGGTTCGGGAGACCCAGTACTTC.

The chain carries TRBV5-1 and TRBJ2-7; D perhaps matches TRBD2 (5 bases). The CDR3 runs 16 residues. The germline V gene has CDR1 SGHRS and CDR2 YFSETQ. The V and J ends lost 4 bases and 0 bases respectively, with 17 bases between them. The CDR3 DNA is TGCGCCAGCAGCCTTAGTGGACTTACTGGCTCCTACGAGCAGTACTTC. Encoded protein: CASSLSGLTGSYEQYF.

The chain recombines TRBV12-3 or TRBV12-4 with TRBJ2-7, with D unclear. With 6 bases removed from V and 4 bases from J, the gap between germline ends came to 16 bases. The CDR3 runs to 14 residues. Written as DNA, the CDR3 is TGTGCCAGCAGCCCCGGCCTGATTCTTTACGAGCAGTACTTC. This codes for CASSPGLILYEQYF.

This chain links TRBV20-1 with TRBJ2-1, with a tentative D call TRBD2 (6 bases). The germline V and J ends were trimmed by 0 bases and 6 bases, with 18 bases remaining between them. This CDR3 comprises 16 residues. The germline gives CDR1 DFQATT, CDR2 SNEGSKA (reference sequence). CDR3 protein: CSARDPAGSVSNEQFF. CDR3 DNA sequence: TGCAGTGCTAGAGATCCGGCCGGGAGCGTTTCCAATGAGCAGTTCTTC.